The 27 T cell receptor beta chains below all came from one sample that was sequenced in a study of OX40 agonist ivuxolimab in advanced cancers. Produced via immunoSEQ multiplex PCR; TCRdb's table is partial and in-frame only. The data contain about 48,000 clones, approximately 80% of them singletons. Sample: CD4+ or CD8+ T cells sorted from blood, taken in a trial of the OX40 agonist ivuxolimab. These receptor sequences come from an adult with an advanced solid tumor such as melanoma, head and neck, liver or kidney cancer.

This CDR3 reads CASSPGPNTEAFF. The CDR3 DNA sequence: TGTGCCAGCAGCCCGGGTCCGAACACTGAAGCTTTCTTT. The V and J genes are TRBV7-9 and TRBJ1-1; D is ambiguous. V dropped 5 bases and J dropped 1 base, with 8 bases sitting between them. Per germline, CDR1 SEHNR and CDR2 FQNEAQ (reference sequence). The CDR3 contains 13 residues.

The chain carries TRBV11-2 and TRBJ2-1; D could derive from TRBD1 or TRBD2 (5 bases each). The germline V and J ends were trimmed by 4 bases and 3 bases, with 10 bases remaining between them. CDR1 and CDR2 (germline): SGHAT, FQNNGV. This CDR3 has 14 amino acids. As DNA, the CDR3 is TGTGCCAGCAGCTCCGGGACCTACTACAATGAGCAGTTCTTC. Protein sequence: CASSSGTYYNEQFF.

The chain has TRBV27 and TRBJ1-5, with D possibly being TRBD1 (5 bases). The CDR3 is 17 amino acids. Germline lookup yields CDR1 MNHEY and CDR2 SMNVEV (reference sequence). V was cut by 5 bases and J by 2 bases, with 19 bases left in between. The CDR3 DNA reads as TGTGCCAGCAGTCCCGGGACGGCTCCCGGGGGCAATCAGCCCCAGCATTTT. Protein: CASSPGTAPGGNQPQHF.

The rearrangement joins TRBV5-4 to TRBJ2-3; D remains unclear. Germline loops: CDR1 SGHNT, CDR2 YYREEE (reference sequence). The length of the CDR3 is 12 residues. V shed 1 base and J shed 5 bases, with 5 bases lying between them. The CDR3 DNA reads TGTGCCAGCAGCTTGCCGGTAGATACGCAGTATTTT. This codes for CASSLPVDTQYF.

This chain links TRBV6-4 with TRBJ2-1; D unresolved. The CDR3 runs 15 residues. Trimming took 5 bases from V and 0 from J, leaving 11 bases between them. CDR1 is MRHNA, CDR2 SNTAGT, per germline. The CDR3 reads CASSTDRSSYNEQFF. In nucleotides, the CDR3 is TGTGCCAGCAGTACGGACCGGAGCTCCTACAATGAGCAGTTCTTC.

Turning to this clone: A junction boundary mismatches the germline segment, possibly from a read error. V and J are TRBV28 and TRBJ2-3; D may be TRBD1 (6 bases). From germline, CDR1 is MDHEN and CDR2 SYDVKM. The CDR3 length is 11 residues. This CDR3 is CASSTGTKAHF. CDR3 in DNA: TGTGCCAGCAGTACCGGGACAAAGGCCCATTTT.

The chain is built from TRBV18 and TRBJ2-7, with TRBD1 as a possible D gene (5 bases). The length of the CDR3 is 13 residues. The V end was cut by 5 bases, the J end by 4 bases, with 12 bases between. In germline, CDR1 is KGHSH, CDR2 LQKENI. The CDR3 DNA sequence: TGTGCCAGCTCATCTGACAGCGAATACGAGCAGTACTTC. This codes for CASSSDSEYEQYF.

The CDR3 loop is CASSLDSGGPKTQYF. The CDR3 coding sequence is TGCGCCAGCAGCTTGGATAGCGGGGGGCCCAAGACCCAGTACTTC. This chain joins TRBV5-1 and TRBJ2-5; TRBD2 aligns across 10 bases. The length of the CDR3 is 15 residues. Germline V CDR1 and CDR2: SGHRS, YFSETQ. The junction had 5 bases not matched to a gene; V was cut back by 0 bases and J by 6 bases.

The chain couples TRBV19 to TRBJ1-6; tentatively, D is TRBD1 (6 bases). Between the trimmed V and J ends, which lost 0 bases and 10 bases, there was a span of 25 bases. The germline CDR1 and CDR2 sequences are LNHDA and SQIVND (reference sequence). The CDR3 has 19 residues. CDR3 sequence reads: CASSIESRWGAPSVSPLHF. In DNA form, the CDR3 reads TGTGCCAGTAGTATAGAAAGCCGTTGGGGGGCCCCGAGTGTATCACCCCTCCACTTT.

This chain connects TRBV12-5 to TRBJ2-4; D possibly matches TRBD1 or TRBD2 (7 bases each). CDR1 and CDR2 (germline): LGHNT, FRNRAP. The CDR3 is 19 residues long. V was trimmed by 3 bases and J by 2 bases, leaving 23 bases between them. In DNA form, the CDR3 reads TGTGCTAGTGGTTTAACTTTGGGTGGGGGAGGGGGCTCCAAAAACATTCAGTACTTC. It yields the protein CASGLTLGGGGGSKNIQYF. Together with reference TRBV12-5 and TRBJ2-4, the CDR3 gives the full variable domain: DARVTQTPRHKVTEMGQEVTMRCQPILGHNTVFWYRQTMMQGLELLAYFRNRAPLDDSGMPKDRFSAEMPDATLATLKIQPSEPRDSAVYFCASGLTLGGGGGSKNIQYFGAGTRLSVL.

The chain links TRBV30 to TRBJ2-3, with D perhaps given as TRBD1 or TRBD2 (5 bases each). The CDR3 has 14 residues. The germline gives CDR1 GTSNPN, CDR2 SVGIG (reference sequence). V was trimmed by 4 bases and J by 1 base, leaving 12 bases between them. As DNA, the CDR3 is TGTGCCTGGATGCGAGGGGCGGGCACAGATACGCAGTATTTT. It encodes CAWMRGAGTDTQYF.

The chain combines TRBV6-5 with TRBJ2-7; D not certain. In germline, CDR1 is MNHEY, CDR2 SVGAGI. This CDR3 has 14 amino acids. V was cut by 5 bases and J by 2 bases, with 13 bases left in between. This CDR3 is CASSEVGQAYEQYF. CDR3 coding DNA: TGTGCCAGCAGTGAAGTTGGCCAGGCCTACGAGCAGTACTTC.

This chain uses TRBV10-1 with TRBJ2-1; 8 bases fit TRBD1. The junction had 2 bases not matched to a gene; V was cut back by 5 bases and J by 2 bases. The CDR3 has 14 amino acids. The germline V gene encodes CDR1 WNHNN and CDR2 SYGVQD (reference sequence). CDR3 nucleotides: TGCGCCAGCAGTTTGACAGGGGCCTACAATGAGCAGTTCTTC. Amino acid sequence: CASSLTGAYNEQFF.

The chain has TRBV6-5 and TRBJ1-1, with D uncertain. The V gene's germline CDR1 is MNHEY and CDR2 SVGAGI. Deletions cut 6 bases from V and 5 bases from J, with 10 bases between. The CDR3 covers 12 residues. CDR3 DNA sequence: TGTGCCAGCAGCGGGATAGGTACTGAAGCTTTCTTT. Its translation: CASSGIGTEAFF.

This chain joins TRBV5-1 and TRBJ2-3, with D unclear. The germline V and J ends were trimmed by 0 bases and 5 bases, with 10 bases remaining between them. This CDR3 is 14 amino acids long. CDR1 is SGHRS and CDR2 is YFSETQ in the germline V gene. The CDR3 DNA follows: TGCGCCAGCAGCTTGGGACCAGTCAGAGATACGCAGTATTTT. It is translated as CASSLGPVRDTQYF.

The gene calls are TRBV7-2 and TRBJ1-2; 7 bases are shared with TRBD1. In germline, CDR1 is SGHTA, CDR2 FQGNSA. The CDR3 contains 14 residues. J lost 7 bases, V lost 0 bases, and 5 bases had no gene match. The CDR3 loop reads CASSLAIGGGGYTF. The CDR3 DNA follows: TGTGCCAGCAGCTTAGCTATAGGGGGCGGTGGCTACACCTTC.

The chain employs TRBV5-1 and TRBJ2-7; D may be TRBD1 or TRBD2 (5 bases each). With 4 bases removed from V and 1 base from J, the gap between germline ends came to 15 bases. Germline CDR1 reads SGHRS; CDR2 reads YFSETQ. CDR3 length equals 15 residues. The CDR3 DNA reads as TGCGCCAGCAGCCCGGGACGGGAAGCATCCTACGAGCAGTACGTC. This gives the protein CASSPGREASYEQYV.

The chain has TRBV14 and TRBJ1-3; tentative D call: TRBD1 (6 bases). Per the germline V gene, CDR1 is SGHDN and CDR2 is FVKESK. Trimming took off 6 bases at V and 2 bases at J, with 14 bases between the two ends. This CDR3 is built from 15 residues. In nucleotides, the CDR3 is TGTGCCAGCAGTCCGACCAGGGGACCTGGAAACACCATATATTTT. This sequence encodes CASSPTRGPGNTIYF.

This clone was picked up one time. The V gene is TRBV11-3, the J gene TRBJ2-5; D is ambiguous. The end of the DNA aligns better with TRBJ2-7, so the J call may be wrong. Germline CDR1 and CDR2: SGHNT and YENEEA. This CDR3 has 16 amino acids. The CDR3 nucleotides read TGTGCCAGCAGCTTAGGGTCGGTGTCAGGATCCTACGAGCAGTACTTC. This gives the protein CASSLGSVSGSYEQYF.

V and J are TRBV4-1 and TRBJ2-7; 9 bases agree with TRBD1. Germline CDR1 MGHRA, CDR2 YSYEKL. The CDR3 has 15 amino acids. The trim removed 2 bases at V and 3 bases at J, leaving 5 bases unmatched. This chain's CDR3 is CASSQIQGQGYEQYF. In DNA form, the CDR3 reads TGCGCCAGCAGCCAAATACAGGGACAGGGCTACGAGCAGTACTTC.

This chain connects TRBV2 to TRBJ1-1; D is unresolved. The CDR3 loop spans 12 amino acids. Trimming took off 5 bases at V and 0 bases at J, with 4 bases between the two ends. The germline V gene encodes CDR1 SNHLY and CDR2 FYNNEI. CDR3 coding DNA: TGTGCCAGCAGTATTCTGAACACTGAAGCTTTCTTT. Residues: CASSILNTEAFF.

This chain joins TRBV9 and TRBJ2-1; the match to TRBD2 covers 9 bases. The V gene end was trimmed by 3 bases and the J gene end by 4 bases; junction bases not matched to a gene: 5. This CDR3 comprises 15 residues. The germline gives CDR1 SGDLS, CDR2 YYNGEE. The chain's CDR3 is CASSDRLAAYNEQFF. The DNA of the CDR3 is TGTGCCAGCAGCGATAGACTAGCGGCTTACAATGAGCAGTTCTTC.

The chain carries TRBV5-1 and TRBJ2-3; D is possibly TRBD1 or TRBD2 (6 bases each). CDR3 length equals 14 residues. Trimming stripped 1 base from V and 3 bases from J, with 9 bases between. Germline assignment: CDR1 SGHRS and CDR2 YFSETQ. The CDR3 loop is CASSLSGATDTQYF. The CDR3 DNA reads TGCGCCAGCAGCTTGTCGGGGGCGACAGATACGCAGTATTTT.

J is TRBJ2-7 and V is TRBV6-5, with 8 bases aligning to TRBD1. CDR1 MNHEY and CDR2 SVGAGI come from the germline V gene. This CDR3 region has 15 residues. J was trimmed by 0 bases and V by 6 bases; bases with no gene match: 7. The chain's CDR3 is CASSRDRTSSYEQYV. The CDR3, as DNA: TGTGCCAGCAGCCGGGACAGGACCAGCTCCTACGAGCAGTACGTC.

The genes are TRBV5-4 and TRBJ1-3; 7 bases are shared with TRBD1. This CDR3 comprises 15 residues. Looked up from germline, CDR1 is SGHNT and CDR2 is YYREEE (reference sequence). The trim removed 4 bases at V and 4 bases at J, leaving 8 bases unmatched. The CDR3 sequence is CASSPGTDHGNTIYF. The CDR3 coding sequence is TGTGCCAGCAGCCCCGGGACAGACCACGGAAACACCATATATTTT.

The V and J genes are TRBV18 and TRBJ2-5, with 8 nucleotides matching TRBD2. This CDR3 has 14 residues. Germline CDR1 and CDR2: KGHSH and LQKENI. After removal of 6 bases from V and 2 bases from J, the junction contained 5 bases not matched to a gene. CDR3 region: CASSPSGLQETQYF. DNA of the CDR3: TGTGCCAGCTCTCCTAGCGGGTTGCAAGAGACCCAGTACTTC. The variable domain in full, completed from reference TRBV18 and TRBJ2-5, reads NAGVMQNPRHLVRRRGQEARLRCSPMKGHSHVYWYRQLPEEGLKFMVYLQKENIIDESGMPKERFSAEFPKEGPSILRIQQVVRGDSAAYFCASSPSGLQETQYFGPGTRLLVL.

The chain uses TRBV19 and TRBJ2-7, with TRBD2 as a possible D gene (6 bases). V lost 3 bases and J lost 5, with 11 bases in between. This CDR3 has 13 residues. Germline values: CDR1 LNHDA, CDR2 SQIVND (reference sequence). This CDR3 is CASSIKGGHEQYF. The CDR3 coding sequence is TGTGCCAGTAGTATCAAGGGAGGCCACGAGCAGTACTTC.